The sequence of this T cell receptor (beta chain) was determined in a study of graft-versus-host responses after intestinal transplantation. Looking at the study overall: The recipients all started with anti-thymocyte globulin induction and then took tacrolimus and steroids for around 3 years.

The data were produced by immunoSEQ multiplex PCR, yet TCRdb's version contains in-frame clones alone and is incomplete. The sample contains some 41,000 clones, more than 85% of which appear only once. The CDR3 is 14 amino acids. CDR1 MNHNY and CDR2 SVGAGI come from the germline V gene (reference sequence). V was shortened by 8 bases and J by 4 bases, with 17 bases between the two germline ends. Source: PBMCs, taken around 730 days after intestinal transplantation. The chain carries TRBV6-6 and TRBJ1-1, with D possibly being TRBD1 (6 bases). The receptor was derived from a human patient who received an intestinal transplant, so some T cells may come from the graft donor. Here the CDR3 DNA reads TGTGCCAGCGCCAGGGGCGGAGGGGCCACTGAAGCTTTCTTT. Protein: CASARGGGATEAFF.